This entry concerns a single TCR beta chain. The data were taken from a study of STAT5B mutations in CD4+ large granular lymphocyte leukemia. Assay used: immunoSEQ multiplex PCR; TCRdb lists only in-frame clones, some missing. The repertoire consists of fewer than 30,000 clones, with approximately 80% occurring once and the leading ten covering around 1%. Per germline, CDR1 SGHTA and CDR2 FQGNSA. Deletions cut 0 bases from V and 4 bases from J, with 7 bases between. The CDR3 covers 14 residues. The V and J genes are TRBV7-2 and TRBJ1-5; D unclear. The sequence came from a human donor in good health. Material: CD4+ T cells from blood buffy coats. CDR3 DNA: TGTGCCAGCAGCTTAGCGCCGGGGAATCAGCCCCAGCATTTT. Protein product: CASSLAPGNQPQHF.